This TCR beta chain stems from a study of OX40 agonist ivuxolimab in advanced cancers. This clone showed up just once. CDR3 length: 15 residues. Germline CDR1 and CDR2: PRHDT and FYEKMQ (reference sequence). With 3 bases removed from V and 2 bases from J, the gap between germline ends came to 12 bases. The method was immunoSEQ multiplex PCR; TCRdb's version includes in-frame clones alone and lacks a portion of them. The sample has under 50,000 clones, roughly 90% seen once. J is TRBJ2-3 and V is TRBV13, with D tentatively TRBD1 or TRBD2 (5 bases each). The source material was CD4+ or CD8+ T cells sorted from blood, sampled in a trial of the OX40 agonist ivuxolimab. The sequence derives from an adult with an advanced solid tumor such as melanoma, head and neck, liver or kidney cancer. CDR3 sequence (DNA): TGTGCCAGCAGCTTGGGGGTTGAGCTCACAGATACGCAGTATTTT. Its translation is CASSLGVELTDTQYF.